The 5 T cell receptor beta chains below were found in one sample sequenced in a study of T cell responses to AZD1222 COVID-19 vaccine. Libraries were prepared by immunoSEQ multiplex PCR; TCRdb keeps only in-frame clonotypes and omits some of them. The repertoire holds approximately 200,000 clones, about nine tenths seen once, with approximately 2.5% in the top ten. Sample: peripheral blood, taken on day 0 of MenACWY control vaccination. The source is an adult in good health.

The genes are TRBV30 and TRBJ1-4; D gene ambiguous. The V end lost 2 bases, the J end lost 4 bases, and 11 bases lay between the germline ends. The CDR3 covers 14 residues. Looked up from germline, CDR1 is GTSNPN and CDR2 is SVGIG (reference sequence). CDR3 nucleotides: TGTGCCTGGAGTTTTGGTAAAGTTAATGAAAAACTGTTTTTT. This translates into CAWSFGKVNEKLFF.

The count of this clone is one. V is TRBV7-3 and J is TRBJ2-3, with a weak D call TRBD2 (8 bases). Looked up from germline, CDR1 is SGHTA and CDR2 is FQGTGA. The CDR3 is 16 amino acids. Trimming cost V 5 bases and J 3 bases, with 18 bases left between them. The CDR3: CASSPQGGLVTDTQYF. The CDR3 DNA sequence: TGTGCCAGCAGCCCCCAGGGGGGACTAGTTACAGATACGCAGTATTTT. The complete variable domain, with remaining parts taken from reference TRBV7-3 and TRBJ2-3, reads GAGVSQTPSNKVTEKGKYVELRCDPISGHTALYWYRQSLGQGPEFLIYFQGTGAADDSGLPNDRFFAVRPEGSVSTLKIQRTERGDSAVYLCASSPQGGLVTDTQYFGPGTRLTVL.

The rearrangement links TRBV5-1 to TRBJ2-3; 7 bases fit TRBD2. Unmatched junction bases numbered 5, after V lost 8 bases and J lost 2 bases. Germline loops: CDR1 SGHRS, CDR2 YFSETQ. The CDR3 runs to 13 residues. The CDR3 reads CASREGPTDTQYF. The CDR3 DNA reads as TGCGCCAGTAGGGAGGGCCCCACAGATACGCAGTATTTT.

The chain links TRBV4-1 to TRBJ2-2, with 8 bases fitting TRBD2. J gave up 5 bases and V 4 bases, and 6 bases lay outside the gene matches. Per germline, CDR1 MGHRA and CDR2 YSYEKL. This CDR3 comprises 15 residues. The CDR3 bases are TGCGCCAGCAGCCTCGGACTAGCTGGTACCGGGGAGCTGTTTTTT. Protein product: CASSLGLAGTGELFF.

The rearrangement links TRBV24-1 to TRBJ2-1; 12 nucleotides match TRBD2. Germline V CDR1 and CDR2: KGHDR, SFDVKD. This CDR3 has 17 residues. J was trimmed by 7 bases and V by 2 bases; bases with no gene match: 8. In DNA form, the CDR3 reads TGTGCCACCAGTGATTCCTGGGCTAGCGGGAGGGAGAATGAGCAGTTCTTC. Its translation: CATSDSWASGRENEQFF.